Below are 5 T cell receptor beta chains sequenced from a single sample in a study of control samples from healthy donors and cancer patients. Clones were sequenced by immunoSEQ multiplex PCR, and TCRdb holds only the in-frame ones, with some missing. Of approximately 94,000 clones in the sample, 70% to 85% were seen once. Sequencing used PBMCs. These receptors were obtained from an older man with lung cancer.

CDR3: CASSFDMGNTDTQYF. The DNA of the CDR3 is TGTGCCAGCAGCTTCGATATGGGGAACACAGATACGCAGTATTTT. The chain carries TRBV7-9 and TRBJ2-3; D not resolved. The V end was cut by 3 bases, the J end by 2 bases, with 12 bases between. The CDR3 totals 15 residues. From germline, CDR1 is SEHNR and CDR2 FQNEAQ (reference sequence).

The rearrangement links TRBV2 to TRBJ2-1; D gene unclear. Germline CDR1 SNHLY, CDR2 FYNNEI. V lost 4 bases, J lost 1 base, and 20 bases lay in between. The CDR3 consists of 18 residues. As DNA, the CDR3 is TGTGCCAGCAGTGGCGTGTCGGCGGCTGGTCTGTCCTACAATGAGCAGTTCTTC. As protein: CASSGVSAAGLSYNEQFF.

The chain uses TRBV2 and TRBJ1-2, with 7 bases identical to TRBD1. The CDR3 is made up of 13 amino acids. Per the germline V gene, CDR1 is SNHLY and CDR2 is FYNNEI. The ends lost 8 bases at V and 7 bases at J; junction bases unmatched: 10. The CDR3 protein is CASSLQGDGGYTF. In nucleotides, the CDR3 is TGTGCCAGCTCCCTCCAGGGGGACGGTGGCTACACCTTC.

This chain joins TRBV24-1 and TRBJ1-2; D remains ambiguous. Trimming shortened V by 0 bases and J by 8 bases, and 9 bases separated the two germline ends. This CDR3 contains 13 residues. The germline V gene encodes CDR1 KGHDR and CDR2 SFDVKD. Here the CDR3 reads CATSDLNREGYTF. CDR3 in DNA: TGTGCCACCAGTGATTTGAATCGGGAAGGCTACACCTTC.

For the CDR3, the DNA is TGTGCCAGCAGTTCCCGACAGGGGGTCTTGAGCAGGACTGAAGCTTTCTTT. Protein product: CASSSRQGVLSRTEAFF. The chain links TRBV6-2 or TRBV6-3 to TRBJ1-1; the match to TRBD1 covers 9 bases. The ends lost 4 bases at V and 5 bases at J; junction bases unmatched: 14. Germline CDR1 and CDR2: MNHEY and SVGEGT. This CDR3 contains 17 residues.